This TCR beta chain was observed in a study of OX40 agonist ivuxolimab in advanced cancers. Study context: Every patient in dose escalation had hepatocellular carcinoma, melanoma, renal cell or head and neck cancer.

Germline V gene data show CDR1 as MNHNS and CDR2 as SASEGT. V was shortened by 5 bases and J by 5 bases, with 6 bases between the two germline ends. This CDR3 spans 11 amino acids. Sequenced by immunoSEQ multiplex PCR; TCRdb stores in-frame clones only, minus some. This table has around 70,000 clones, 70% to 90% appearing once. J is TRBJ1-1 and V is TRBV6-1, with D hard to call. The clonotype comes from an adult with an advanced solid tumor such as melanoma, head and neck, liver or kidney cancer. The sample here was CD4+ or CD8+ T cells sorted from blood, taken in a trial of the OX40 agonist ivuxolimab. CDR3 residues: CASSLTTEAFF. CDR3 in DNA: TGTGCCAGCAGTTTAACGACTGAAGCTTTCTTT.